This entry describes one T cell receptor beta chain. The antigen remains undetermined. The data were obtained in a study of OX40 agonist ivuxolimab in advanced cancers. Blood got drawn at baseline, again on cycle 4 day 1, and then on cycle 7 day 1. V was cut by 4 bases and J by 4 bases, with 2 bases left in between. Germline V CDR1 and CDR2: MNHEY, SVGAGI. The CDR3 has 11 amino acids. Assay used: immunoSEQ multiplex PCR; TCRdb lists only in-frame clones, some missing. The repertoire holds tens of thousands of clones, with 80% to 90% as singletons. Study results and limitations: Undetermined was the antigen specificity of the expanded peripheral T cells. Clonal expansion by week 6 occurred in CD4+ and CD8+ blood T cells (at 0.1 to 3.0 mg/kg).

The sequence was collected from an adult with an advanced solid tumor such as melanoma, head and neck, liver or kidney cancer. The genes are TRBV6-5 and TRBJ2-1; D gene unclear. The specimen comprised CD4+ or CD8+ T cells sorted from blood, sampled in a trial of the OX40 agonist ivuxolimab. The CDR3 sequence is CASSLYNEQFF. The CDR3 coding sequence is TGTGCCAGCAGTTTATACAATGAGCAGTTCTTC.